This T cell receptor beta chain was profiled in a study of blood T cells in healthy people across ages. Study-wide context: With template switching, about one barcoded beta molecule was captured per two T cells.

Trimming pared 0 bases from V and 0 bases from J, leaving 12 bases between. The germline V gene has CDR1 MGHRA and CDR2 YSYEKL. CDR3 length: 17 amino acids. In this sample, this clonotype turned up once. A second PCR of about 7 to 12 cycles used a sample-barcoded 5' primer and a J-beta primer mix. In TCRdb, the 5' RACE reads were re-called with MiXCR into one record per CDR3 protein. The data contain around 400,000 distinct CDR3 sequences, over 45% of them singletons. The chain combines TRBV4-1 with TRBJ2-1; TRBD1 is a possible D gene (6 bases). Sequenced material: blood. The TCR originated in a man aged 55 to 70 in good health. The DNA of the CDR3 is TGCGCCAGCAGCCAAGATTTAACAGGGAGCTCCTACAATGAGCAGTTCTTC. It codes for CASSQDLTGSSYNEQFF.